Shown below are 3 T cell receptor beta chains from a single sample sequenced in a study of cytomegalovirus exposure and HLA in healthy donors. The PCR employed 60 Vbeta primers together with 13 Jbeta primers. The assay was immunoSEQ multiplex PCR, and TCRdb's table has in-frame clones only and misses some. In the table there are some 100,000 clones, approximately 85% of which are singletons. Specimen: PBMCs. These receptors all come from a man aged 25 to 40 in good health and CMV-seronegative.

The V gene is TRBV15, the J gene TRBJ2-5; no firm D call. The CDR3 contains 12 residues. The germline gives CDR1 LNHNV, CDR2 YYDKDF (reference sequence). The V and J ends lost 0 bases and 4 bases respectively, with 3 bases between them. CDR3 protein: CATSRERETQYF. CDR3 in DNA: TGTGCCACCAGCAGAGAGCGAGAGACCCAGTACTTC.

V usage is TRBV4-2 and J usage is TRBJ1-2, with 7 bases that match TRBD1. Germline V lookup: CDR1 LGHNA, CDR2 YNFKEQ. This CDR3 region has 14 residues. The V and J ends lost 0 bases and 4 bases, in that order; junction bases with no gene match: 2. CDR3 coding DNA: TGTGCCAGCAGCCAAGATTGGGACAGCTATGGCTACACCTTC. This sequence encodes CASSQDWDSYGYTF.

The chain couples TRBV5-1 to TRBJ1-1; weak D call: TRBD1 (6 bases). The germline gives CDR1 SGHRS, CDR2 YFSETQ. CDR3 length equals 13 residues. Between the trimmed V and J ends, which lost 4 bases and 6 bases, there was a span of 13 bases. The DNA of the CDR3 is TGCGCCAGCAGCCTACAGGGATTCTCTGAAGCTTTCTTT. Translating it yields CASSLQGFSEAFF. Full variable domain (missing parts from reference TRBV5-1 and TRBJ1-1): KAGVTQTPRYLIKTRGQQVTLSCSPISGHRSVSWYQQTPGQGLQFLFEYFSETQRNKGNFPGRFSGRQFSNSRSEMNVSTLELGDSALYLCASSLQGFSEAFFGQGTRLTVV.